This TCR beta chain was sequenced during a study of shared clonotypes between healthy human individuals. The CDR3 contains 16 residues. Germline lookup yields CDR1 LGHNA and CDR2 YSLEER. The V gene end was trimmed by 1 base and the J gene end by 1 base; junction bases not matched to a gene: 6. The data were produced by immunoSEQ multiplex PCR, yet TCRdb's version contains in-frame clones alone and is incomplete. The sample consists of approximately 1.1 million clones, approximately 80% of them appearing once. V is TRBV4-3 and J is TRBJ2-5, with TRBD1 matching over 7 bases. The sequence was obtained from a man younger than 35 in good health. Some clones in this sample may be carry-over from other donors' samples. Material for sequencing was memory CD4+ T cells from PBMCs. The subset: CD45RA-negative fraction. CDR3 residues: CASSQGPQGPQETQYF. The CDR3 nucleotides are TGCGCCAGCAGCCAAGGACCACAGGGGCCCCAAGAGACCCAGTACTTC.